This T cell receptor beta chain was captured in a study of blood T cells in healthy people across ages. Study-wide background: For every two T cells, template switching captured about one barcoded beta molecule.

This CDR3 contains 18 residues. V trimming: 11 bases; J trimming: 1 base; junction bases outside the gene matches: 12. In the case of this clonotype: Its matching antigen is unknown.

Regarding the study as a whole: The lack of PBMC sorting stopped any conclusive naive versus antigen-experienced comparison. Considered underestimates were the diversity estimates obtained from one million T cells.

The second PCR ran about 6 to 11 cycles with a sample-barcoded 5' primer and J-beta primers. Via MiXCR, TCRdb re-called the 5' RACE reads, giving one row per CDR3 protein. The table has approximately 850,000 distinct CDR3 sequences, about 62% seen once. This clonotype was obtained from a man aged 25-45 years in good health. The material sequenced was blood. This sequence joins TRBV12-3 or TRBV12-4 and TRBJ2-3, with 16 nucleotides matching TRBD2. The CDR3 DNA follows: TGTGCCGGCACCATGGGGACTAGCGGGGGGGCCGGCACAGATACGCAGTATTTT. Its protein product is CAGTMGTSGGAGTDTQYF.